This T cell receptor (beta chain) is from a study of blood T cell repertoires in COVID-19. Overall study: Specimens from acute and convalescent COVID-19 originated in the United States, Italy and Spain.

Per the original data handling: Amplification of reference gene primers was used by the study to estimate nucleated cell counts. The protocol was immunoSEQ multiplex PCR, while the TCRdb copy is restricted to in-frame clones and leaves out a portion. D and trimming were read from the DNA, whereas the V and J calls and clone size are those reported in that table. Of approximately 97,000 clones listed, 87% are singletons. V lost 8 bases and J 9 bases, leaving 11 bases between the germline ends. Germline CDR1 is MDHEN and CDR2 is SYDVKM. There are 11 residues in the CDR3. The TCR sequence derives from a human donor in a cohort sampled during active COVID-19. Sequencing used peripheral blood. The V gene is TRBV28, the J gene TRBJ1-5; the D is unclear. CDR3 sequence (DNA): TGTGCCAGCTCTTCACTGAGGCCCCAGCATTTT. It encodes CASSSLRPQHF.